Shown below are 29 T cell receptor beta chains from a single sample sequenced in a study of cytomegalovirus exposure and HLA in healthy donors (TCRdb year 2017). Library preparation was by the immunoSEQ multiplex PCR assay. For the multiplex PCR, a mixture combining 60 forward primers for TCR Vbeta segments and 13 reverse primers for TCR Jbeta segments was used. TCRdb limited this immuneACCESS table to in-frame rearrangements with V and J called. A share of clones is missing; checked studies link under half to unresolved V genes, and the rest is unexplained. The sample table lists approximately 200,000 clones, about 83% of them with a count of one. In total, the top ten clones hold less than 6% of the sample. Sequencing was done on a sample of PBMCs. Every receptor here comes from a woman aged 25 to 39 in good health and CMV-seropositive.

The chain joins TRBV5-4 to TRBJ2-1, with D possibly TRBD2 on 6 matching bases. Germline V gene lookup returns CDR1 SGHNT and CDR2 YYREEE (reference sequence). The CDR3 length is 14 residues. V was clipped by 0 bases and J by 7 bases, with 11 bases between them. In nucleotides, the CDR3 is TGTGCCAGCAGCTTGGGGTACGGGAGTAATGAGCAGTTCTTC. Protein product: CASSLGYGSNEQFF.

Concerning this clone itself: Additional DNA sequences in this sample encode the identical CDR3. The V call is TRBV29-1, the J call TRBJ1-1; 7 nucleotides align to TRBD1. The CDR3 contains 16 residues. Germline V CDR1 and CDR2: SQVTM, ANQGSEA. Germline trimming cut 1 base from V and 0 bases from J; bases unmatched to any gene: 8. The CDR3 DNA sequence: TGCAGCGTTGAAGTCCTTGCTGGACAGGTGAACACTGAAGCTTTCTTT. Translated, it gives CSVEVLAGQVNTEAFF.

The chain recombines TRBV19 with TRBJ2-7, with 11 nucleotides matching TRBD2. This CDR3 contains 15 residues. Losses at the gene ends were 3 bases for V and 5 bases for J; bases not matched to a gene: 6. Germline V gene data show CDR1 as LNHDA and CDR2 as SQIVND (reference sequence). For the CDR3, the DNA is TGTGCCAGTAGTATCGTCACTAGCGGGAGCAACGAGCAGTACTTC. Protein: CASSIVTSGSNEQYF.

The genes are TRBV19 and TRBJ1-5; a weak D match, TRBD1 (5 bases). The CDR3 is 14 residues long. Germline CDR1 is LNHDA and CDR2 is SQIVND (reference sequence). Trimming cost V 5 bases and J 1 base, with 9 bases left between them. The CDR3 spells CASSSGGSNQPQHF. The CDR3 region has the DNA TGTGCCAGTAGTTCCGGGGGAAGCAATCAGCCCCAGCATTTT.

V gene TRBV5-1 combines with J gene TRBJ1-3; D not certain. The CDR3 loop spans 9 amino acids. CDR1 and CDR2 from the germline V gene are SGHRS and YFSETQ. As DNA, the CDR3 is TGCGCGACACGAAACACCATATATTTT. Its protein product is CATRNTIYF.

The chain uses TRBV7-6 and TRBJ2-6; TRBD1 might be the D (6 bases). The V end lost 4 bases, the J end lost 0 bases, and 13 bases lay between the germline ends. Germline-derived CDR1 and CDR2 are SGHVS and FNYEAQ. The CDR3 sequence is 17 residues long. DNA of the CDR3: TGTGCCAGCAGCTCTTTGACAGGCTTCTCTGGGGCCAACGTCCTGACTTTC. This translates into CASSSLTGFSGANVLTF.

V usage is TRBV28 and J usage is TRBJ1-1; 7 nucleotides agree with TRBD1. Germline CDR1 reads MDHEN; CDR2 reads SYDVKM. The J segment lost 5 bases and the V segment lost 2 bases, leaving 8 bases of the junction unmatched. This CDR3 is 15 amino acids long. The CDR3 coding sequence is TGTGCCAGCAGTTTACCCACAGGGGTTCGGACTGAAGCTTTCTTT. Residues: CASSLPTGVRTEAFF.

V usage is TRBV5-4 and J usage is TRBJ1-4, with 9 bases matching TRBD1. The CDR3 totals 14 residues. CDR1 SGHNT and CDR2 YYREEE come from the germline V gene (reference sequence). The V segment lost 0 bases and the J segment 8 bases; nucleotides outside the gene matches: 2. The CDR3 sequence is CASSLGTGDEKLFF. The CDR3, as DNA: TGTGCCAGCAGCTTGGGGACAGGGGACGAAAAACTGTTTTTT.

This clone has a handful of counts. The chain joins TRBV9 to TRBJ2-1; unclear D gene. The CDR3 extends over 14 amino acids. Germline CDR1 reads SGDLS; CDR2 reads YYNGEE. V lost 0 bases to trimming and J lost 6 bases, with 10 bases between them. This CDR3 is CASSVANGANEQFF. In nucleotides, the CDR3 is TGTGCCAGCAGCGTAGCTAACGGTGCCAATGAGCAGTTCTTC.

V is TRBV7-6 and J is TRBJ1-6; 10 positions match TRBD1. Trimming at V came to 1 base and at J to 9 bases, leaving 3 bases not matched to a gene. The CDR3 is made up of 15 amino acids. Germline CDR1 is SGHVS and CDR2 is FNYEAQ. CDR3 nucleotide sequence: TGTGCCAGCAGCTTAGTTGGGGACAGGGGTTCACCCCTCCACTTT. This codes for CASSLVGDRGSPLHF.

The gene calls are TRBV6-1 and TRBJ2-7; TRBD2 aligns across 11 bases. J was trimmed by 2 bases and V by 6 bases; bases with no gene match: 6. The CDR3 extends over 15 amino acids. CDR1 and CDR2 (germline): MNHNS, SASEGT. The CDR3 sequence is CASRMGTSGTYEQYF. The CDR3 DNA follows: TGTGCCAGCAGAATGGGGACTAGCGGAACCTACGAGCAGTACTTC.

Notes on this clone: At one boundary the junction diverges from the germline segment, which might be a read error. The identical CDR3 is also encoded by other nucleotide sequences in the sample. The chain couples TRBV5-6 to TRBJ2-1; 9 bases are a match to TRBD1. This CDR3 has 13 amino acids. CDR1 is SGHDT, CDR2 YYEEEE, per germline. CDR3 in amino acids: CASSLTGGAEQFF. The CDR3 coding sequence is TGTGCCAGCAGCTTGACAGGGGGCGCTGAGCAATTCTTC.

The V gene is TRBV4-2, the J gene TRBJ1-2; D gene uncertain. Germline V gives CDR1 LGHNA, CDR2 YNFKEQ. The CDR3 loop spans 16 amino acids. Trimming took off 0 bases at V and 1 base at J, with 12 bases between the two ends. CDR3 DNA sequence: TGTGCCAGCAGCCAAGATCCCCACAATCTTAACTATGGCTACACCTTC. Protein sequence: CASSQDPHNLNYGYTF.

V is TRBV27 and J is TRBJ2-7; a possible D gene is TRBD1 (7 bases). This CDR3 has 14 amino acids. The V end was cut by 3 bases, the J end by 2 bases, with 11 bases between. The germline gives CDR1 MNHEY, CDR2 SMNVEV (reference sequence). Written as DNA, the CDR3 is TGTGCCAGCAGTTTGGGCAGGGGGGCCTACGAGCAGTACTTC. Encoded protein: CASSLGRGAYEQYF.

J is TRBJ2-7 and V is TRBV18; D perhaps matches TRBD2 (5 bases). Germline V CDR1 and CDR2: KGHSH, LQKENI. The CDR3 is 15 amino acids. V lost 4 bases and J lost 2, with 15 bases in between. CDR3 in amino acids: CASSQGGGSPYEQYF. CDR3 in DNA: TGTGCCAGCTCACAGGGCGGCGGGTCCCCCTACGAGCAGTACTTC.

The V and J genes are TRBV6-1 and TRBJ1-5; D is possibly TRBD1 (5 bases). The CDR3 contains 15 residues. V lost 4 bases to trimming and J lost 6 bases, with 16 bases between them. Germline V gene data show CDR1 as MNHNS and CDR2 as SASEGT. In DNA form, the CDR3 reads TGTGCCAGCAGTGGATCCGGGACTGAGCCTCAGCCCCAGCATTTT. Its protein product is CASSGSGTEPQPQHF.

The rearrangement joins TRBV9 to TRBJ1-4; D might be TRBD1 (5 bases). The V gene lost 3 bases and the J gene lost 4 bases, with 13 bases spanning the gap. The CDR3 consists of 15 residues. Germline V gene lookup returns CDR1 SGDLS and CDR2 YYNGEE. The CDR3 DNA sequence: TGTGCCAGCAGCGCGGGGGGGAATAATAATGAAAAACTGTTTTTT. Its protein product is CASSAGGNNNEKLFF.

As regards this clone: The junction departs from the called germline gene at one end, perhaps through a read error. The rearrangement uses TRBV7-9 and TRBJ2-2; D remains ambiguous. The CDR3 covers 12 residues. Germline V gene data show CDR1 as SEHNR and CDR2 as FQNEAQ (reference sequence). This CDR3 reads CSSSLESGELFF. CDR3 coding DNA: TGTTCCAGCAGCTTAGAGAGCGGGGAGCTGTTTTTT.

This sequence joins TRBV11-2 and TRBJ2-7, with D possibly being TRBD1 (5 bases). The CDR3 contains 14 residues. CDR1 is SGHAT and CDR2 is FQNNGV in the germline V gene. V gave up 3 bases and J gave up 4 bases, with 13 bases separating them. The CDR3 sequence: CASSFGQTAYEQYF. CDR3 DNA sequence: TGTGCCAGCAGCTTCGGGCAGACAGCATACGAGCAGTACTTC.

This rearrangement joins TRBV5-1 to TRBJ1-4; tentative D call: TRBD1 (6 bases). V lost 0 bases to trimming and J lost 8 bases, with 14 bases between them. The CDR3 extends over 15 amino acids. CDR1 is SGHRS and CDR2 is YFSETQ in the germline V gene. The DNA of the CDR3 is TGCGCCAGCAGCTTGGCCGACAGGCCGGGGGAAAAACTGTTTTTT. The encoded protein is CASSLADRPGEKLFF.

The chain couples TRBV10-3 to TRBJ1-2; 9 positions agree with TRBD1. The CDR3 spans 13 residues. Trimming cost V 7 bases and J 3 bases; bases outside gene matches: 3. Germline loops: CDR1 ENHRY, CDR2 SYGVKD. The CDR3 here is CAITGTGHYGYTF. The CDR3 DNA follows: TGTGCCATCACGGGGACAGGGCACTATGGCTACACCTTC.

There are many counts of this clone. The chain uses TRBV9 and TRBJ2-3; a possible D gene is TRBD2 (5 bases). The germline CDR1 and CDR2 sequences are SGDLS and YYNGEE. The CDR3 has 15 residues. The ends were cut back, 3 bases at V and 3 bases at J, with 14 bases in the middle. This CDR3 is CASSAGSTRTDTQYF. In DNA, the CDR3 is TGTGCCAGCAGCGCGGGTTCTACTAGAACAGATACGCAGTATTTT.

The chain has TRBV6-5 and TRBJ2-2; no reliable D call. The CDR3 is 14 residues long. Germline CDR1 is MNHEY and CDR2 is SVGAGI. The V and J ends lost 7 bases and 4 bases respectively, with 13 bases between them. CDR3 nucleotide sequence: TGTGCCAGCACATATCGGGTCTCCACCGGGGAGCTGTTTTTT. Translation: CASTYRVSTGELFF.

The chain uses TRBV4-2 and TRBJ2-3; D unresolved. The CDR3 runs 15 residues. The germline CDR1 and CDR2 sequences are LGHNA and YNFKEQ. Deletions cut 4 bases from V and 2 bases from J, with 13 bases between. CDR3 in DNA: TGTGCCAGCAGCCCGGGTGCTCTTTTCACAGATACGCAGTATTTT. Translating gives CASSPGALFTDTQYF.

V usage is TRBV27 and J usage is TRBJ2-7; D possibly corresponds to TRBD2 (6 bases). Germline V CDR1 and CDR2: MNHEY, SMNVEV (reference sequence). The CDR3 length is 16 residues. Trimming stripped 7 bases from V and 7 bases from J, with 26 bases between. The CDR3 sequence is CASKRFGLAELREQYF. Here the CDR3 DNA reads TGTGCCAGCAAGAGGTTTGGGTTAGCGGAGCTTCGGGAGCAGTACTTC.

This clone was counted a single time. The gene calls are TRBV19 and TRBJ2-1, with a weak D call TRBD2 (6 bases). Germline loops: CDR1 LNHDA, CDR2 SQIVND (reference sequence). CDR3 length equals 15 residues. V gave up 3 bases and J gave up 6 bases, with 15 bases separating them. Written as DNA, the CDR3 is TGTGCCAGTAGTATTGACGGGAGAGTGACCAATGAGCAGTTCTTC. This codes for CASSIDGRVTNEQFF.

The genes are TRBV27 and TRBJ2-3; D may be TRBD1 (6 bases). Looked up from germline, CDR1 is MNHEY and CDR2 is SMNVEV (reference sequence). Trimming shortened V by 1 base and J by 5 bases, and 10 bases separated the two germline ends. The CDR3 sequence is 14 residues long. This CDR3 is CASSLLDSQDTQYF. The CDR3 nucleotides read TGTGCCAGCAGTTTATTGGACAGCCAAGATACGCAGTATTTT.

The rearrangement links TRBV7-9 to TRBJ1-2; TRBD1 matches at 9 bases. This CDR3 has 15 amino acids. V lost 1 base to trimming and J lost 4 bases; unmatched junction nucleotides: 4. Looked up from germline, CDR1 is SEHNR and CDR2 is FQNEAQ (reference sequence). CDR3 nucleotides: TGTGCCAGCAGCTTAGACTTGGACAGGGGCTATGGCTACACCTTC. It translates to CASSLDLDRGYGYTF.

This chain links TRBV7-2 with TRBJ2-7; 12 bases map to TRBD2. Germline loops: CDR1 SGHTA, CDR2 FQGNSA. This CDR3 region has 15 residues. The V segment lost 1 base and the J segment 4 bases; nucleotides outside the gene matches: 2. The CDR3 spells CASSLVGLAGYEQYF. For the CDR3, the DNA is TGTGCCAGCAGCTTAGTGGGACTAGCGGGTTACGAGCAGTACTTC.